This TCR beta chain appears in the sequencing data of a study of CD8+ T cells in alopecia areata. General observations from the study: Affected scalp, especially in alopecia totalis/universalis, had a higher clonality than normal scalp did. Under tofacitinib, fewer expanded CD8+ clones appeared among the top 100 scalp clones.

RNA was isolated and reverse transcribed to cDNA, the sequencing template. Profiling relied on immunoSEQ multiplex PCR, and the TCRdb table lists in-frame clones only, not all of them. The sample holds under 150,000 clones, 82% seen once. The CDR3 contains 15 residues. Germline assignment: CDR1 MGHRA and CDR2 YSYEKL. The J segment lost 3 bases and the V segment lost 4 bases, leaving 8 bases of the junction unmatched. Only one count was recorded for this clone. Antigen unknown. Treatment reported: oral pan-JAK inhibitor, 5-10 mg twice daily. Alopecia areata patients gave lesional scalp punch biopsies and peripheral blood samples. Investigators sorted PBMCs to obtain both CD4+ and CD8+ T cells.

The sequenced sample was CD8+ T cells sorted from blood, obtained at week 4, from a patient treated with tofacitinib. The chain joins TRBV4-1 to TRBJ1-1; 7 nucleotides line up with TRBD1. This clonotype was obtained from a human donor with alopecia areata. The CDR3 region is CASSPAQGVDTEAFF. In nucleotides, the CDR3 is TGCGCCAGCAGCCCAGCGCAGGGGGTGGACACTGAAGCTTTCTTT.